This T cell receptor beta chain was captured in a study of cytotoxic CD8 clonotypes in ibrutinib-treated CLL (dated by TCRdb to the early 2020s). For the wider study: The cohort had about a dozen relapsed/refractory and 15 treatment-naive patients; some 17 were IGHV unmutated. Cryopreserved peripheral blood mononuclear cells were collected before treatment, at response, and at either disease progression or sustained remission. Patients were still on ibrutinib when every remission and progressive disease sample was collected. Of the approximately 91 people in the trial, some 28 had longitudinal samples available. Partial responses were observed in roughly 24 patients and complete responses in 2; after a median follow-up of around 68 months, remission was maintained in 14 patients and progression was observed in about twelve. An average of about 250,000 productive templates and 80,000 to 95,000 productive rearrangements was obtained per sample. Response samples were taken after a median of 12 months on treatment, ranging from about 6 to 40 months.

With regard to this clone: The clone's antigen remains unknown. No much larger clone is present one base from it, and per-base qualities are unavailable.

Overall study outcomes, separate from this receptor: Sampling times were not matched between sustained-remission and progressing patients, and lymph node repertoires were not studied. Baseline clonality exceeded that of age-matched healthy donors and correlated strongly with circulating CD8+ T-cell counts. Public clonotypes were rare and either contracted or stayed stable during treatment, and the rise in clonality at ibrutinib response reflected the expansion of private clonotypes. An increase in clonality was observed at ibrutinib response, with clonality remaining stable during sustained remission and falling back toward baseline at progression.

The sample's time point label, in plain terms: 12 to 13 months on ibrutinib. For TCR beta library preparation, roughly 2 micrograms of genomic DNA were extracted from the cryopreserved PBMCs. Longitudinal blood samples from CLL patients on ibrutinib monotherapy were analyzed using high-throughput TCR beta sequencing. The patients took part in an open-label, single-center phase 2 trial of ibrutinib monotherapy. The CDR3 spans 14 residues, from the cysteine through the phenylalanine. The CDR3 DNA has 42 bases and is translated from base 1. Cut back by 5 bases and 3 bases, the V and J ends lie 11 bases apart. CDR1 SGHVS and CDR2 FNYEAQ are derived from the germline V gene. The goal of deep resolution MiSeq sequencing was a depth between 1 in 1 million and 1 in 200,000 T cells, and coverage averaged 10x per clonotype. The immunoSEQ hsTCRB Kit was used to generate TCR beta libraries. Per the original workflow: Data were analyzed with ImmunoSEQ Data Assistant and ImmunoSEQ Analyzer, with V, D and J genes assigned per IMGT definitions. Clonality, which ranges from 0 to 1, was calculated as one minus the normalized Shannon entropy of productive rearrangement frequencies. Public clonotype analysis was restricted to overrepresented clonotypes comprising at least 0.05% of each patient's repertoire. Some 12 age-matched healthy donor repertoires from immuneACCESS served as clonality controls. Drawn from immuneACCESS, this table holds only the in-frame rearrangements with V and J called that TCRdb kept. Clones are partly lost; checked studies trace under half to an unresolved V gene and leave the rest unexplained. V and J calls and clone size are copied from that table; D and trimming were computed from the DNA. Within this sample are hundreds of thousands of clones, with more than 75% of them counted one time only. The ten top clones hold about an eighth of the sample.

The sequences come from PBMCs, collected after 12 months of ibrutinib treatment. This clonotype originated in a human donor with chronic lymphocytic leukemia. This chain joins TRBV7-6 to TRBJ2-1, and the D gene may be TRBD2, 6 bases matching. The nucleotide sequence is TGTGCCAGCAGCCCCATGACTAGCTACAATGAGCAGTTCTTC. Translated, it gives CASSPMTSYNEQFF.